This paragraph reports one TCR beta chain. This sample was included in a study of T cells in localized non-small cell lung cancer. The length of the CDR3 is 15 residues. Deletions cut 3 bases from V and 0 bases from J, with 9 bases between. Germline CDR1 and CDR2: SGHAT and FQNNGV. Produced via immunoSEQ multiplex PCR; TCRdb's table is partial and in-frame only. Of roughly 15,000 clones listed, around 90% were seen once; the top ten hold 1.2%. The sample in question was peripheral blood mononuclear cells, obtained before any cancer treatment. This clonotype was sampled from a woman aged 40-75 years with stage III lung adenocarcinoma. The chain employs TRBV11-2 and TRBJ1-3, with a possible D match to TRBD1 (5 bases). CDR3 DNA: TGTGCCAGCAGCTTTTCGGACACCTCTGGAAACACCATATATTTT. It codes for CASSFSDTSGNTIYF.